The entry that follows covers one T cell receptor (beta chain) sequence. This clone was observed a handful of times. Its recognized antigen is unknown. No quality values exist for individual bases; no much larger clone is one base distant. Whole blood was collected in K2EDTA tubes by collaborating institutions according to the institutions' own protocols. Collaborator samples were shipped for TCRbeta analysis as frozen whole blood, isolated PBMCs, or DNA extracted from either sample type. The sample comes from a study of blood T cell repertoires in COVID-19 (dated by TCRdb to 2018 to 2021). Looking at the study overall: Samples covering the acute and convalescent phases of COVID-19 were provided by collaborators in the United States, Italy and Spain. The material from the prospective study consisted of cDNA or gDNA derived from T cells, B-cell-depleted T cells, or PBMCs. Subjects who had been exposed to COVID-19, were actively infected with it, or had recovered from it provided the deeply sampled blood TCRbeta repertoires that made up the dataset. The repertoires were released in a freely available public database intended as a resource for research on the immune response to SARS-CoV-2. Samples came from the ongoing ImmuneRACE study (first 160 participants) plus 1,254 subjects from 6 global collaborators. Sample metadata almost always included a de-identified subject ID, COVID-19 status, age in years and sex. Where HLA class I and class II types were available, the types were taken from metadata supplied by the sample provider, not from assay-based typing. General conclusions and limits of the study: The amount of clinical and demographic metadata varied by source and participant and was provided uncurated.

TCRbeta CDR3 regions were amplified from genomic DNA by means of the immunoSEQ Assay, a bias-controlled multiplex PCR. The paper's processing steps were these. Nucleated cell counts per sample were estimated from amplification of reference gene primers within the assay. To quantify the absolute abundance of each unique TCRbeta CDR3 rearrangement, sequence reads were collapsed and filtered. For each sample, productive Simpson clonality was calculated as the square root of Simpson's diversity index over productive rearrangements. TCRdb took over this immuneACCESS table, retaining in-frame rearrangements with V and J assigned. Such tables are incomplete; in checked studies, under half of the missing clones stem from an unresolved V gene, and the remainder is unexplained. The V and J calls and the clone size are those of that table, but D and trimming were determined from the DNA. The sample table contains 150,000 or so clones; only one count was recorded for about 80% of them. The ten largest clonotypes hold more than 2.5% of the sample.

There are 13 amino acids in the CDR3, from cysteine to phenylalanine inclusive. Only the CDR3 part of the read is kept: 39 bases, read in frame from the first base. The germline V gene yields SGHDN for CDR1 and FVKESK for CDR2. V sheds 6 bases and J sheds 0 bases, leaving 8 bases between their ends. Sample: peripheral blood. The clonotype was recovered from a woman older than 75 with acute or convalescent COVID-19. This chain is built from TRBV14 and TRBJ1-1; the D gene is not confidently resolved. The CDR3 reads CASREQMNTEAFF. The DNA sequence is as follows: TGTGCCAGCAGAGAACAAATGAACACTGAAGCTTTCTTT.